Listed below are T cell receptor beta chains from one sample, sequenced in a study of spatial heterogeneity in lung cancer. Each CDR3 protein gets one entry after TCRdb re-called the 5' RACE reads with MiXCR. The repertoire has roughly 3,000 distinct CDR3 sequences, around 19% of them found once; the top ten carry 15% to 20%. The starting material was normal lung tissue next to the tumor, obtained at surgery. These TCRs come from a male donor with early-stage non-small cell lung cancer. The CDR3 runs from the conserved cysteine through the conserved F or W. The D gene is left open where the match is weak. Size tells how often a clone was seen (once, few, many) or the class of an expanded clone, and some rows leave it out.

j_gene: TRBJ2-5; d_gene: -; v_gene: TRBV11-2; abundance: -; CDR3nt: TGTGCCAGCAGCTTTTGGCGTACAGAGACCCAGTACTTC; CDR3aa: CASSFWRTETQYF
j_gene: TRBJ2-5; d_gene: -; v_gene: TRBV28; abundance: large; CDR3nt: TGTGCCAGCAGCCGGACGGGGGAGACCCAGTACTTC; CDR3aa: CASSRTGETQYF
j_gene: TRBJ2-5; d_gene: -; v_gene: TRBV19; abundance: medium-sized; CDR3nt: TGTGCCAGTAGTCGTGAGAGACAAGAGACCCAGTACTTC; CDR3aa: CASSRERQETQYF
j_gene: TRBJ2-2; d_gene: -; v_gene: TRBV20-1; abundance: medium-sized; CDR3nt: TGCAGTGCAAGAAGGGCCCCCCGTCCGGAGCTGTTTTTT; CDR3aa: CSARRAPRPELFF
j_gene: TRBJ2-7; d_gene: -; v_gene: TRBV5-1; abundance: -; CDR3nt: TGCGCCAGCAGCTTTGGGGCCTACGAGCAGTACTTC; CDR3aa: CASSFGAYEQYF
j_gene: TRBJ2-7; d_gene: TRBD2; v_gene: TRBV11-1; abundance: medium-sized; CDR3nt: TGTGCCAGCAGCGCGCATAGCGGGGGGACGGACGAGCAGTACTTC; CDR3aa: CASSAHSGGTDEQYF
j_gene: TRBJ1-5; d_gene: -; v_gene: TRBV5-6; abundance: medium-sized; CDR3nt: TGTGCCAGCAGCTTGGTGGCAGGGGATCAGCCCCAGCATTTT; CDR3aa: CASSLVAGDQPQHF
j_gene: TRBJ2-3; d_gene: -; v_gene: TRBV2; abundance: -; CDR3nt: TGTGCCGGGAGAAGCCGAGATACGCAGTATTTT; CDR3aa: CAGRSRDTQYF
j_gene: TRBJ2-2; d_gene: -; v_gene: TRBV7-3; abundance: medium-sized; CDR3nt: TGTGCCAGCAGCTTAGGTGACGGGGAGCTGTTTTTT; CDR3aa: CASSLGDGELFF
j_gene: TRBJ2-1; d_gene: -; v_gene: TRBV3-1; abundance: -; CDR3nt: TGTGCCAGCAGCCCCCGGCGCCCTAGCTCCTACAATGAGCAGTTCTTC; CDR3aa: CASSPRRPSSYNEQFF
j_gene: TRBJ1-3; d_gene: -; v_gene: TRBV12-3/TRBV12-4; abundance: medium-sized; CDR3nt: TGTGCCAGCAGTTTATATCCAAGGACTGGAAACACCATATATTTT; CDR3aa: CASSLYPRTGNTIYF
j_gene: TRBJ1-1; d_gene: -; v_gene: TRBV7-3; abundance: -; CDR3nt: TGTGCCAGCAGTGCCGATTGGGGAACTGAAGCTTTCTTT; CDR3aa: CASSADWGTEAFF
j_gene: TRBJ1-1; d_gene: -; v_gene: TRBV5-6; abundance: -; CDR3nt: TGTGCCAGCAGCTCTTGGCCTGACCAAGCTTTCTTT; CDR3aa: CASSSWPDQAFF
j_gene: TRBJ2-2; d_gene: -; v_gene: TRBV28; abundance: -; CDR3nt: TGTGCCAGCGGCCCCGGCGGAGGGGGAGACACCGGGGAGCTGTTTTTT; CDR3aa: CASGPGGGGDTGELFF